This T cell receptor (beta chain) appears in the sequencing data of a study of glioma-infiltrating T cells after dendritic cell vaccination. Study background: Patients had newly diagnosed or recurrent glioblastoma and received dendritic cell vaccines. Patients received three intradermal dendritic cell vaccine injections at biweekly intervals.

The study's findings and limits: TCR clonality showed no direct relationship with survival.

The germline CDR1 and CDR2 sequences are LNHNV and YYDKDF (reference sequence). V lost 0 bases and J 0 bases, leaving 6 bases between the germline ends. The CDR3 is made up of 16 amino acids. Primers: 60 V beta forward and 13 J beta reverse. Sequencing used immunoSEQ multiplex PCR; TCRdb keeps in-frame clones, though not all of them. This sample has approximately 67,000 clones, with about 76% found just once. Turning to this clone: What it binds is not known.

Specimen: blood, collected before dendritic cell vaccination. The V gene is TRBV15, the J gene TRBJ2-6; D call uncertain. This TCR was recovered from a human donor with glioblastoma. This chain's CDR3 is CATSREAVSGANVLTF. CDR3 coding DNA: TGTGCCACCAGCAGAGAGGCGGTCTCTGGGGCCAACGTCCTGACTTTC.